The 4 T cell receptor beta chains in this list originate from one sample, sequenced in a study of shared clonotypes between healthy human individuals. The repertoire was sequenced with immunoSEQ multiplex PCR; TCRdb's copy has only in-frame clones and lacks some. The sample holds some 2,400,000 clones, 90% to 96% seen once. Sequencing was carried out using naive CD4+ T cells sorted from blood. Subset specified: CD45RA+ positively selected. The receptors stem from a man between 18 and 35 years old in good health.

V usage is TRBV18 and J usage is TRBJ2-5, with a weak D call TRBD2 (6 bases). CDR3 length: 14 amino acids. Trimming took off 3 bases at V and 3 bases at J, with 11 bases between the two ends. Germline CDR1 reads KGHSH; CDR2 reads LQKENI. The CDR3 region has the DNA TGTGCCAGCTCACCGGTAGCTAGCGAAGAGACCCAGTACTTC. Residues: CASSPVASEETQYF.

This chain joins TRBV11-2 and TRBJ2-7, with a weak D call TRBD1 (5 bases). V lost 1 base and J lost 2, with 12 bases in between. From germline, CDR1 is SGHAT and CDR2 FQNNGV. This CDR3 has 15 residues. The CDR3 DNA is TGTGCCAGCAGCTTAGTGGCTGGGGCTACCTACGAGCAGTACTTC. Translated: CASSLVAGATYEQYF. Drawing the rest from reference TRBV11-2 and TRBJ2-7, the complete variable domain is EAGVAQSPRYKIIEKRQSVAFWCNPISGHATLYWYQQILGQGPKLLIQFQNNGVVDDSQLPKDRFSAERLKGVDSTLKIQPAKLEDSAVYLCASSLVAGATYEQYFGPGTRLTVT.

The CDR3 DNA reads as TGCGCCAGCAGCCGGTCTTCGGAGGACAGGGCCTACAATGAGCAGTTCTTC. Its translation: CASSRSSEDRAYNEQFF. The genes are TRBV4-3 and TRBJ2-1; 8 positions agree with TRBD1. The CDR3 length is 17 residues. The V gene's germline CDR1 is LGHNA and CDR2 YSLEER. Germline trimming cut 4 bases from V and 2 bases from J; bases unmatched to any gene: 10.

The chain employs TRBV19 and TRBJ1-4; 8 nucleotides line up with TRBD1. CDR3 length: 15 amino acids. V lost 5 bases and J lost 8; bases outside the gene matches: 10. Germline loops: CDR1 LNHDA, CDR2 SQIVND (reference sequence). CDR3 residues: CASSGKGQGGEKLFF. CDR3 sequence (DNA): TGTGCCAGTAGTGGGAAAGGACAGGGAGGGGAAAAACTGTTTTTT. The variable domain in full, completed from reference TRBV19 and TRBJ1-4, reads DGGITQSPKYLFRKEGQNVTLSCEQNLNHDAMYWYRQDPGQGLRLIYYSQIVNDFQKGDIAEGYSVSREKKESFPLTVTSAQKNPTAFYLCASSGKGQGGEKLFFGSGTQLSVL.